A single sample is the source of the 24 T cell receptor beta chains below, sequenced in a study of blood T cell repertoires in COVID-19. Clones were sequenced by immunoSEQ multiplex PCR, and TCRdb holds only the in-frame ones, with some missing. The sample includes just over 200,000 clones, about three quarters seen only once; the top ten take roughly 6%. The sample comprised peripheral blood. These receptors were collected from a woman in her sixties or seventies with acute or convalescent COVID-19.

This chain uses TRBV28 with TRBJ2-5; D is perhaps TRBD1 (6 bases). Germline assignment: CDR1 MDHEN and CDR2 SYDVKM. The length of the CDR3 is 17 residues. V dropped 7 bases and J dropped 4 bases, with 25 bases sitting between them. The CDR3 DNA reads as TGTGCCAGCACCTCGCAGGGGCAGGGGACCTGGGGAGAGACCCAGTACTTC. Protein sequence: CASTSQGQGTWGETQYF. Based on the CDR3 plus reference TRBV28 and TRBJ2-5, the full variable domain is DVKVTQSSRYLVKRTGEKVFLECVQDMDHENMFWYRQDPGLGLRLIYFSYDVKMKEKGDIPEGYSVSREKKERFSLILESASTNQTSMYLCASTSQGQGTWGETQYFGPGTRLLVL.

This clone was recorded a few times. J is TRBJ2-3 and V is TRBV7-9, with 10 bases that match TRBD2. Germline assignment: CDR1 SEHNR and CDR2 FQNEAQ (reference sequence). This CDR3 is 16 amino acids long. Trimming at V came to 5 bases and at J to 0 bases, leaving 5 bases not matched to a gene. The CDR3 sequence is CASSPGTSASTDTQYF. The DNA for the CDR3 is TGTGCCAGCAGCCCCGGGACTAGCGCGAGCACAGATACGCAGTATTTT.

The rearrangement uses TRBV7-8 and TRBJ2-2; a possible D gene is TRBD2 (7 bases). The CDR3 loop spans 16 amino acids. V lost 4 bases to trimming and J lost 2 bases, with 14 bases between them. The germline V gene encodes CDR1 SGHVS and CDR2 FQNEAQ. CDR3 protein: CASSWTSGTNTGELFF. As DNA, the CDR3 is TGTGCCAGCAGCTGGACGAGCGGGACAAACACCGGGGAGCTGTTTTTT.

The chain has TRBV3-1 (or the pseudogene TRBV3-2) and TRBJ2-7; 11 nucleotides match TRBD2. This CDR3 region has 16 residues. After removal of 4 bases from V and 5 bases from J, the junction contained 10 bases not matched to a gene. Germline V gene sequence: CDR1 LGHDT, CDR2 YNNKEL (reference sequence). The CDR3 nucleotides are TGTGCCAGCAGCCTTCTAACTAGCGGGAGATTCAACGAGCAGTACTTC. This encodes CASSLLTSGRFNEQYF.

A few counts support this clone. CDR3 in amino acids: CASSEPTWDRDYEQYF. Here the CDR3 DNA reads TGTGCCAGCAGTGAACCGACTTGGGACAGGGACTACGAGCAGTACTTC. The chain employs TRBV6-1 and TRBJ2-7; TRBD1 matches at 9 bases. The V gene end was trimmed by 2 bases and the J gene end by 3 bases; junction bases not matched to a gene: 8. Germline values: CDR1 MNHNS, CDR2 SASEGT. The CDR3 sequence is 16 residues long.

V usage is TRBV4-1 and J usage is TRBJ1-2; TRBD1 might be the D (5 bases). Germline CDR1 MGHRA, CDR2 YSYEKL. CDR3 length equals 13 residues. V was pared by 0 bases and J by 5 bases, with 7 bases between. The CDR3 bases are TGCGCCAGCAGCCAAGATACAGGTTATGGCTACACCTTC. Its translation is CASSQDTGYGYTF.

J is TRBJ1-6 and V is TRBV2; no reliable D call. From germline, CDR1 is SNHLY and CDR2 FYNNEI. The CDR3 extends over 12 amino acids. Deletions cut 5 bases from V and 7 bases from J, with 6 bases between. The CDR3 coding sequence is TGTGCCAGCAGTCCAGGAAATTCACCCCTCCACTTT. Residues: CASSPGNSPLHF.

This chain joins TRBV6-1 and TRBJ1-5; D unresolved. The CDR3 length is 14 residues. Trimming took 2 bases from V and 6 from J, leaving 11 bases between them. Germline-derived CDR1 and CDR2 are MNHNS and SASEGT. CDR3 amino acids: CASSEHSGGQPQHF. CDR3 nucleotide sequence: TGTGCCAGCAGTGAACACTCTGGAGGTCAGCCCCAGCATTTT.

V and J are TRBV29-1 and TRBJ2-6; unclear D gene. This CDR3 spans 14 amino acids. The ends were cut back, 4 bases at V and 0 bases at J, with 7 bases in the middle. Looked up from germline, CDR1 is SQVTM and CDR2 is ANQGSEA. CDR3 bases: TGCAGCGTTGCTATGTCCTCTGGGGCCAACGTCCTGACTTTC. Protein: CSVAMSSGANVLTF.

The chain links TRBV7-9 to TRBJ2-5; 9 nucleotides agree with TRBD2. After removal of 0 bases from V and 4 bases from J, the junction contained 3 bases not matched to a gene. The CDR3 covers 15 residues. Germline-derived CDR1 and CDR2 are SEHNR and FQNEAQ (reference sequence). The CDR3 region has the DNA TGTGCCAGCAGCTTAGCGGCTAGCGGGACAGAGACCCAGTACTTC. The encoded protein is CASSLAASGTETQYF.

This rearrangement joins TRBV18 to TRBJ1-3; possible D gene TRBD1, 6 bases. The CDR3 runs to 19 residues. Germline values: CDR1 KGHSH, CDR2 LQKENI. V shed 6 bases and J shed 1 base, with 25 bases lying between them. The CDR3 spells CASSLSFKDRTYSGNTIYF. DNA for the CDR3: TGTGCCAGCTCCCTTTCTTTCAAAGACAGGACTTATTCTGGAAACACCATATATTTT.

The chain is built from TRBV7-3 and TRBJ2-1; a possible D gene is TRBD2 (6 bases). Deletions cut 5 bases from V and 3 bases from J, with 11 bases between. The CDR3 spans 14 residues. Germline V gene data show CDR1 as SGHTA and CDR2 as FQGTGA. Here the CDR3 DNA reads TGTGCCAGCAGCCCGACTAGGGACTACAATGAGCAGTTCTTC. This translates into CASSPTRDYNEQFF.

The chain links TRBV5-4 to TRBJ2-3; 10 bases fit TRBD2. There are 17 residues in the CDR3. CDR1 SGHNT and CDR2 YYREEE come from the germline V gene (reference sequence). J gave up 0 bases and V 3 bases, and 7 bases lay outside the gene matches. In DNA, the CDR3 is TGTGCCAGCAGCTCCAGGATGACTAGCGGGAGCACAGATACGCAGTATTTT. This encodes CASSSRMTSGSTDTQYF. The variable domain in full, with the rest retrieved from reference TRBV5-4 and TRBJ2-3, is ETGVTQSPTHLIKTRGQQVTLRCSSQSGHNTVSWYQQALGQGPQFIFQYYREEENGRGNFPPRFSGLQFPNYSSELNVNALELDDSALYLCASSSRMTSGSTDTQYFGPGTRLTVL.

The chain couples TRBV28 to TRBJ1-2; TRBD1 matches at 10 bases. J lost 4 bases, V lost 10 bases, and 12 bases had no gene match. Germline V gene data show CDR1 as MDHEN and CDR2 as SYDVKM. This CDR3 contains 15 residues. This CDR3 is CAIQPTGGASYGYTF. CDR3 coding DNA: TGTGCCATCCAACCGACAGGGGGCGCTTCCTATGGCTACACCTTC.

Written as DNA, the CDR3 is TGTGCCAGCAGCGGGCGGACCCAGTACTTC. Its translation is CASSGRTQYF. This chain links TRBV7-2 with TRBJ2-5; D call uncertain. Trimming shortened V by 5 bases and J by 7 bases, and 5 bases separated the two germline ends. This CDR3 has 10 residues. The germline V gene encodes CDR1 SGHTA and CDR2 FQGNSA.

The chain has TRBV4-1 and TRBJ2-1; 12 bases align to TRBD2. Looked up from germline, CDR1 is MGHRA and CDR2 is YSYEKL. V shed 1 base and J 6 bases; nucleotides not matched to a gene: 13. The length of the CDR3 is 19 residues. CDR3 residues: CASSQAPPTSGSGGNEQFF. The CDR3 region has the DNA TGCGCCAGCAGCCAAGCCCCCCCGACTAGCGGGAGCGGGGGCAATGAGCAGTTCTTC.

The gene calls are TRBV9 and TRBJ1-4, with D maybe TRBD1 (5 bases). Trimming cost V 0 bases and J 8 bases, with 11 bases left between them. Germline V gives CDR1 SGDLS, CDR2 YYNGEE. The CDR3 contains 14 residues. CDR3 residues: CASSVDYRNEKLFF. DNA of the CDR3: TGTGCCAGCAGCGTAGATTACAGGAACGAAAAACTGTTTTTT.

This sequence joins TRBV9 and TRBJ2-3, with D possibly being TRBD1 (6 bases). Trimming removed 4 bases from V and 3 bases from J, with 12 bases in between. Germline values: CDR1 SGDLS, CDR2 YYNGEE. This CDR3 has 14 amino acids. The CDR3 DNA sequence: TGTGCCAGCAGCCCCCGGGACAATACAGATACGCAGTATTTT. Its protein is CASSPRDNTDTQYF.

The V gene is TRBV3-1 (or the pseudogene TRBV3-2), the J gene TRBJ2-7, with 12 bases fitting TRBD1. The germline V gene encodes CDR1 LGHDT and CDR2 YNNKEL (reference sequence). The CDR3 runs 14 residues. The V segment lost 4 bases and the J segment 6 bases; nucleotides outside the gene matches: 4. The CDR3 reads CASSPGQGAGEQYF. CDR3 in DNA: TGTGCCAGCAGCCCGGGACAGGGGGCAGGCGAGCAGTACTTC.

CDR3 region: CATSSGGGSRVYEQYF. The CDR3 nucleotides read TGTGCCACCAGCAGTGGGGGGGGGTCTCGAGTCTACGAGCAGTACTTC. The chain uses TRBV15 and TRBJ2-7; 7 nucleotides align to TRBD2. This CDR3 region has 16 residues. The V gene's germline CDR1 is LNHNV and CDR2 YYDKDF (reference sequence). V shed 3 bases and J 3 bases; nucleotides not matched to a gene: 11.

The chain has TRBV19 and TRBJ2-7; TRBD1 matches at 7 bases. CDR3 length equals 15 residues. J was trimmed by 1 base and V by 3 bases; bases with no gene match: 6. Germline V gene data show CDR1 as LNHDA and CDR2 as SQIVND (reference sequence). The CDR3 DNA follows: TGTGCCAGTAGTATGAAAGGACAGGTATCCTACGAGCAGTACTTC. Residues: CASSMKGQVSYEQYF. The full variable domain, with the rest looked up from reference TRBV19 and TRBJ2-7, is DGGITQSPKYLFRKEGQNVTLSCEQNLNHDAMYWYRQDPGQGLRLIYYSQIVNDFQKGDIAEGYSVSREKKESFPLTVTSAQKNPTAFYLCASSMKGQVSYEQYFGPGTRLTVT.

The chain has TRBV10-3 and TRBJ1-5, with a possible D match to TRBD1 (5 bases). Germline values: CDR1 ENHRY, CDR2 SYGVKD. Trimming left V 0 bases short and J 7 bases short, with 10 bases between. CDR3 length: 14 residues. In DNA, the CDR3 is TGTGCCATCAGTGAGTCCGGGGGAAGACAGCCCCAGCATTTT. This gives the protein CAISESGGRQPQHF.

The rearrangement joins TRBV11-2 to TRBJ1-1; 8 nucleotides align to TRBD1. The germline V gene has CDR1 SGHAT and CDR2 FQNNGV. The CDR3 consists of 16 residues. V dropped 3 bases and J dropped 0; count of bases not matched to a gene: 6. CDR3 protein: CASSFETGVMNTEAFF. CDR3 DNA: TGTGCCAGCAGCTTTGAGACAGGGGTAATGAACACTGAAGCTTTCTTT.

This chain links TRBV11-2 with TRBJ2-3; possibly TRBD1 for D (5 bases). Looked up from germline, CDR1 is SGHAT and CDR2 is FQNNGV. With 1 base removed from V and 0 bases from J, the gap between germline ends came to 11 bases. The CDR3 consists of 16 residues. CDR3: CASSLVQGFSTDTQYF. Here the CDR3 DNA reads TGTGCCAGCAGCTTAGTTCAGGGATTTAGCACAGATACGCAGTATTTT.